These T cell receptor beta chains were read from a single sample in a study of blood T cell repertoires in COVID-19. Sequencing was performed with immunoSEQ multiplex PCR; in TCRdb, only in-frame clones are kept and a portion is missing. The repertoire holds 250,000 to 350,000 clones, with 70% to 90% as singletons. The sequencing input was peripheral blood. The receptor source for this set is a man younger than 35 with active or convalescent COVID-19. The CDR3 runs from the conserved cysteine through the conserved F or W. The D gene is left open where the match is weak. Clone size is stated in some rows and not others, as once, few, many or a class when expanded.

d_gene,j_gene,v_gene,abundance,CDR3aa,CDR3nt
TRBD1,TRBJ1-6,TRBV6-2/TRBV6-3,.,CASSYLQGADSPLHF,TGTGCCAGCAGTTACTTACAGGGGGCTGATTCACCCCTCCACTTT
TRBD1,TRBJ1-1,TRBV7-3,.,CASSSTQQGAAFF,TGTGCCAGCAGCTCAACTCAACAGGGGGCAGCTTTCTTT
.,TRBJ1-2,TRBV15,.,CATSRRGDGYTF,TGTGCCACCAGCAGACGCGGGGATGGCTACACCTTC
.,TRBJ2-2,TRBV6-5,.,CASTPLGRNTGELFF,TGTGCCAGCACCCCTTTGGGCAGGAACACCGGGGAGCTGTTTTTT
.,TRBJ2-4,TRBV4-1,.,CASSQGGDRNIQYF,TGCGCCAGCAGCCAAGGGGGGGATCGGAACATTCAGTACTTC
TRBD2,TRBJ2-4,TRBV3-1/TRBV3-2,.,CASSQAYSSGGIAKNIQYF,TGTGCCAGCAGCCAGGCGTATTCTAGCGGTGGAATAGCCAAAAACATTCAGTACTTC
TRBD2,TRBJ2-1,TRBV5-6,.,CASSSTLGSGGAPFF,TGTGCCAGCAGCTCGACTCTGGGTAGCGGGGGGGCCCCTTTCTTC
.,TRBJ1-2,TRBV19,once,CASSIHRGWNYGYTF,TGTGCCAGTAGTATTCATCGAGGTTGGAACTATGGCTACACCTTC
.,TRBJ1-2,TRBV5-6,.,CASSLSGIYGYTF,TGTGCCAGCAGCTTGTCCGGGATTTATGGCTACACCTTC
.,TRBJ2-3,TRBV7-9,.,CASSRSGAGDTQYF,TGTGCCAGCAGCCGCTCAGGGGCGGGAGATACGCAGTATTTT
.,TRBJ2-1,TRBV15,.,CATSREGRGPSYNEQFF,TGTGCCACCAGCAGAGAAGGGCGGGGGCCCTCCTACAATGAGCAGTTCTTC
.,TRBJ1-6,TRBV2,.,CASWGVSPLHF,TGTGCCAGCTGGGGGGTTTCACCCCTCCACTTT
TRBD1,TRBJ2-1,TRBV4-2,once,CASSQGTGVSYNEQFF,TGTGCCAGCAGCCAGGGTACAGGGGTCTCCTACAATGAGCAGTTCTTC
.,TRBJ2-1,TRBV7-9,.,CASSFPGIPYNEQFF,TGTGCCAGCAGCTTTCCAGGGATTCCCTACAATGAGCAGTTCTTC
.,TRBJ1-1,TRBV2,.,CASRFRAEAFF,TGTGCCAGCAGATTCCGAGCTGAAGCTTTCTTT
.,TRBJ2-4,TRBV18,.,CASSPTSGTSKNIQYF,TGTGCCAGCTCACCCACTTCCGGGACATCCAAAAACATTCAGTACTTC
.,TRBJ1-2,TRBV21-1,once,CASSIGTGIYGYTF,TGTGCCAGCAGCATCGGGACAGGGATCTATGGCTACACCTTC
TRBD2,TRBJ2-1,TRBV2,.,CASSWTSGGRNEQFF,TGTGCCAGCAGCTGGACTAGCGGGGGAAGAAATGAGCAGTTCTTC
.,TRBJ1-2,TRBV6-5,.,CASSQTAAYGYTF,TGTGCCAGCAGTCAGACTGCTGCCTATGGCTACACCTTC
.,TRBJ1-1,TRBV6-5,.,CASSYASAGAFF,TGTGCCAGCAGTTACGCCAGCGCGGGGGCTTTCTTT
.,TRBJ1-2,TRBV6-2/TRBV6-3,.,CASSYVVQAGYTF,TGTGCCAGCAGTTACGTGGTACAGGCCGGCTACACCTTC
TRBD1,TRBJ1-1,TRBV9,.,CASSARDRGLAEAFF,TGTGCCAGCAGCGCCCGGGACAGGGGGCTTGCTGAAGCTTTCTTT
TRBD2,TRBJ2-3,TRBV9,.,CASSVKRGAITDTQYF,TGTGCCAGCAGCGTTAAGCGGGGGGCGATCACAGATACGCAGTATTTT
.,TRBJ2-1,TRBV5-1,.,CASSTQAQGPYNEQFF,TGCGCCAGCAGCACCCAAGCCCAGGGCCCCTACAATGAGCAGTTCTTC
TRBD1,TRBJ1-2,TRBV6-2/TRBV6-3,.,CASSNDRGRNYGYTF,TGTGCCAGCAGTAATGACAGGGGAAGAAACTATGGCTACACCTTC
TRBD1,TRBJ2-3,TRBV10-3,.,CATARGQGTTDTQYF,TGTGCCACCGCGAGAGGACAGGGCACCACAGATACGCAGTATTTT
.,TRBJ1-2,TRBV6-2/TRBV6-3,.,CASSYDAGDYGYTF,TGTGCCAGCAGTTACGATGCAGGGGACTATGGCTACACCTTC
TRBD1,TRBJ1-1,TRBV19,.,CASRQGYGALTEAFF,TGTGCCAGTAGACAGGGGTATGGTGCTTTGACTGAAGCTTTCTTT
TRBD1,TRBJ2-5,TRBV5-4,.,CASRSGTGPKETQYF,TGTGCCAGCAGATCAGGGACAGGGCCTAAAGAGACCCAGTACTTC
.,TRBJ2-2,TRBV10-3,.,CAISVAGVSTGELFF,TGTGCCATCAGTGTCGCAGGGGTTAGCACCGGGGAGCTGTTTTTT
.,TRBJ2-1,TRBV3-1/TRBV3-2,.,CASSQDLPGQAGGNEQFF,TGTGCCAGCAGCCAAGATCTTCCCGGCCAGGCCGGAGGCAATGAGCAGTTCTTC
.,TRBJ1-1,TRBV20-1,.,CSARTGYEAFF,TGCAGTGCTAGGACAGGATATGAAGCTTTCTTT
TRBD2,TRBJ2-1,TRBV6-4,.,CASSERVAGGPNEQFF,TGTGCCAGCAGTGAAAGGGTGGCGGGGGGGCCCAATGAGCAGTTCTTC
.,TRBJ1-2,TRBV6-5,.,CASSYSQGLYGYTF,TGTGCCAGCAGTTACTCGCAGGGGCTTTATGGCTACACCTTC
TRBD2,TRBJ2-7,TRBV5-1,.,CASSKLSGGIAYEQYF,TGCGCCAGCAGCAAATTAAGCGGGGGGATCGCCTACGAGCAGTACTTC
TRBD1,TRBJ1-2,TRBV15,.,CATSRTGYGYTF,TGTGCCACCAGCAGGACAGGGTATGGCTACACCTTC
.,TRBJ1-3,TRBV3-1/TRBV3-2,.,CASSQLQGNTIYF,TGTGCCAGCAGCCAATTGCAGGGGAACACCATATATTTT
.,TRBJ1-5,TRBV10-3,.,CAISEQGGSNQPQHF,TGTGCCATCAGTGAACAGGGTGGAAGCAATCAGCCCCAGCATTTT
TRBD1,TRBJ1-4,TRBV5-5,.,CASSLDRDPNEKLFF,TGTGCCAGCAGCTTAGACAGGGACCCTAATGAAAAACTGTTTTTT
.,TRBJ1-2,TRBV6-5,.,CASRDRFYGYTF,TGTGCCAGCAGGGACAGATTCTATGGCTACACCTTC
TRBD1,TRBJ2-7,TRBV7-8,.,CASSKQGPSYEQYF,TGTGCCAGCAGCAAACAGGGGCCCTCCTACGAGCAGTACTTC
.,TRBJ2-2,TRBV18,.,CASLANTGELFF,TGTGCCAGTCTCGCGAACACCGGGGAGCTGTTTTTT
.,TRBJ1-5,TRBV9,medium-sized,CASSVGFYQPQHF,TGTGCCAGCAGCGTAGGTTTCTATCAGCCCCAGCATTTT
.,TRBJ2-7,TRBV2,few,CASSEQGSSYEQYF,TGTGCCAGCAGTGAACAGGGGTCCTCCTACGAGCAGTACTTC
TRBD1,TRBJ1-1,TRBV4-2,.,CASSRGDRANTEAFF,TGTGCCAGCAGCCGAGGAGACAGGGCCAACACTGAAGCTTTCTTT
.,TRBJ1-1,TRBV18,.,CASSPGGLNTEAFF,TGTGCCAGCTCGCCGGGGGGTCTGAACACTGAAGCTTTCTTT
TRBD1,TRBJ2-7,TRBV7-9,.,CASSPGQGVDEQYF,TGTGCCAGCAGCCCCGGACAGGGTGTGGACGAGCAGTACTTC
TRBD1,TRBJ2-7,TRBV14,.,CASSLSGTGNEQYF,TGTGCCAGCAGCCTCTCCGGGACAGGTAACGAGCAGTACTTC
TRBD2,TRBJ2-1,TRBV3-1/TRBV3-2,.,CASSQNGGDYNEQFF,TGTGCCAGCAGCCAAAACGGGGGGGATTACAATGAGCAGTTCTTC
.,TRBJ2-1,TRBV6-4,.,CASSPTSSSLPNEQFF,TGTGCCAGCAGTCCGACTAGTTCGTCATTACCCAATGAGCAGTTCTTC